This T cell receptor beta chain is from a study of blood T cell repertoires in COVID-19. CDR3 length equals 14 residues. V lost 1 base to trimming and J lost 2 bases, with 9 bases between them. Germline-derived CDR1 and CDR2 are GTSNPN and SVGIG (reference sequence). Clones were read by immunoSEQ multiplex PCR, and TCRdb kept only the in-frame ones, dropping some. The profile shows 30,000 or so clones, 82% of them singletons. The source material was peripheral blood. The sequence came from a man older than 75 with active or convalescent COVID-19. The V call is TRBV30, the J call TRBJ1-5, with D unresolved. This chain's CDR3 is CAWSDTAGNQPQHF. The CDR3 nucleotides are TGTGCCTGGAGTGACACGGCGGGCAATCAGCCCCAGCATTTT.